These T cell receptor beta chains were read from a single sample in a study of T cells in localized non-small cell lung cancer. TCRdb's copy holds only in-frame clones and misses some; the assay was immunoSEQ multiplex PCR. This repertoire shows more than 1,100 clones, around 30% found once; its top ten account for about 9.3%. The specimen was lung tumor tissue, collected before any cancer treatment. The source of these receptors is a male donor older than 55 with stage II squamous cell lung carcinoma. Each CDR3 is given without its conserved first and last residue.

j_call	v_call	cdr3_aa
TRBJ2-5	TRBV18	ASSQYQETQY
TRBJ1-2	TRBV19	ASKTIQGADHGYT
TRBJ1-5	TRBV28	ASSPPGQGPSNQPQH
TRBJ1-5	TRBV9	ASSAGGANNQPQH
TRBJ2-1	TRBV6-8	ASSYFSGLAGGGEQF
TRBJ2-7	TRBV6-8	ASRDLGTGTEQY
TRBJ2-6	TRBV30	AWKGTEGRRGANVLT
TRBJ1-2	TRBV28	ASSLLSQRLGYT
TRBJ1-3	TRBV11-3	ASSSSPEGFGNTIY
TRBJ2-7	TRBV19	ATGTGPSEQY
TRBJ1-6	TRBV18	ASSPAFAQGSPLH
TRBJ1-4	TRBV6-8	ASQAGVDSSTNEKLF
TRBJ2-1	TRBV6-8	ASSARVNEQF
TRBJ1-2	TRBV29-1	SASSSGQGSAGYT
TRBJ2-7	TRBV6-8	ASSLLRLAGENEQY
TRBJ2-5	TRBV10-1	ASSESTSGGRKETQY
TRBJ1-5	TRBV19	ASSRPGDNQPQH
TRBJ2-2	TRBV25-1	ASRDRVFTGELF
TRBJ2-2	TRBV23-1	AHTLQVVRTGELF
TRBJ1-5	TRBV29-1	SVAIQGVNQPQH
TRBJ1-3	TRBV25-1	ASSPQVGTIY
TRBJ2-7	TRBV12-5	ASGKPSSSYEQY
TRBJ2-1	TRBV5-1	ASSLRGGPGGNEQF
TRBJ1-4	TRBV9	ASSASSTANEKLF
TRBJ2-3	TRBV6-8	ASSDPGESTDTQY
TRBJ2-7	TRBV10-3	AISESNTVEEQY
TRBJ2-5	TRBV6-8	ASSSSGTGTQY
TRBJ2-3	TRBV11-3	ASSLFSGAGDTQY
TRBJ2-3	TRBV18	ASSPPGTDTQY
TRBJ1-1	TRBV18	ASSPRGQPNTEAF
TRBJ1-4	TRBV10-3	AISESLGNEKLF
TRBJ2-7	TRBV11-3	ASSFADKPYEQY
TRBJ2-7	TRBV4-1	ASSHQDPYEQY
TRBJ2-5	TRBV19	ASSLALIETQY
TRBJ2-1	TRBV7-5	ASTLRYGEGEQF
TRBJ2-2	TRBV9	ASSGAVTSNTGELF
TRBJ1-2	TRBV2	ASSAESYGYT
TRBJ2-5	TRBV19	ASSKTGLETQY
TRBJ2-5	TRBV1	TSSHTLQGPGYQETQY
TRBJ1-1	TRBV19	ASSSPRAGGTEAF
TRBJ2-5	TRBV9	ASSVDGFWETQY
TRBJ1-1	TRBV6-1	ASSEAEENTEAF
TRBJ1-1	TRBV18	ASSHRDRDSEAF
TRBJ2-1	TRBV5-1	ASSLESREGGVQF
TRBJ2-5	TRBV6-8	ASSRDQETQY
TRBJ1-2	TRBV25-1	ASSEFLSGYT
TRBJ2-1	TRBV6-7	ASSESPGQGAHEQF
TRBJ1-2	TRBV6-8	ASSPSTGVGSYGYT
TRBJ2-6	TRBV12-5	ASGPWGSGANVLT
TRBJ1-3	TRBV19	ASSARLSGGNTIY
TRBJ2-1	TRBV6-8	ASKGGGNSYNEQF
TRBJ1-5	TRBV6-8	ASRGAGSTPQH
TRBJ1-2	TRBV11-3	ASSLTQGDNYGYT
TRBJ1-1	TRBV6-8	ASRGQGWDTEAF
TRBJ2-5	TRBV11-3	ASSYSFGGLGETQY